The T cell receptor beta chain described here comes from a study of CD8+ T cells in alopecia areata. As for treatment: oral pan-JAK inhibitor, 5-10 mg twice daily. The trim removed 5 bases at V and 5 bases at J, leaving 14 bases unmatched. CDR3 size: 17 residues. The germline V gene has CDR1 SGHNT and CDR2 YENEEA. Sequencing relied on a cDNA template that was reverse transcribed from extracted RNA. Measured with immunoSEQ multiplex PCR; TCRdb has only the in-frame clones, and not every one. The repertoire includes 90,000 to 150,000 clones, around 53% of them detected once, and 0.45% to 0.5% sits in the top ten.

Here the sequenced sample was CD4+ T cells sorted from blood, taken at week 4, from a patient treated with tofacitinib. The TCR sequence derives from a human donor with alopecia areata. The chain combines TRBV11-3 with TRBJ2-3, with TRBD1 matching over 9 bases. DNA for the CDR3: TGTGCCAGCAGCATCACTTATGGGACAGGGCAAGGAGATACGCAGTATTTT. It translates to CASSITYGTGQGDTQYF.